Listed below are T cell receptor beta chains from one sample, sequenced in a study of blood T cell repertoires in COVID-19. Some clones are missing from TCRdb's copy, which holds only in-frame ones; the method was immunoSEQ multiplex PCR. The table includes about 190,000 clones, 70% to 85% detected once. Sequencing used peripheral blood. These receptor sequences come from a woman aged 30 to 39 with acute or convalescent COVID-19. Each CDR3 is given with its conserved first and last residue. D genes are given only for firm matches. Expanded clones are given a class, and other clones once, few, many or no size at all.

j_gene: TRBJ2-5; v_gene: TRBV7-2; abundance: -; d_gene: -; CDR3nt: TGTGCCAGCAGCTTAGGCGCCGGTGGCGGATTAAGGGAGACCCAGTACTTC; CDR3aa: CASSLGAGGGLRETQYF
j_gene: TRBJ2-7; v_gene: TRBV21-1; abundance: few; d_gene: -; CDR3nt: TGTGCCAGCAGCACTCAACACGTCACAGGCCTCCTCTACGAGCAGTACTTC; CDR3aa: CASSTQHVTGLLYEQYF
j_gene: TRBJ2-5; v_gene: TRBV29-1; abundance: -; d_gene: -; CDR3nt: TGCAGCGTTGATGGGACATCAGGACAGACAAGGACCCAGTACTTC; CDR3aa: CSVDGTSGQTRTQYF
j_gene: TRBJ2-1; v_gene: TRBV27; abundance: -; d_gene: -; CDR3nt: TGTGCCAGCAGTTCCCGATTGACAGGAGAGGAAGTCTTC; CDR3aa: CASSSRLTGEEVF
j_gene: TRBJ2-1; v_gene: TRBV7-2; abundance: -; d_gene: -; CDR3nt: TGTGCCAGCAGTCCCAGCGGGCCTAGCTCCTACAATGAGCAGTTCTTC; CDR3aa: CASSPSGPSSYNEQFF
j_gene: TRBJ2-3; v_gene: TRBV13; abundance: -; d_gene: TRBD1; CDR3nt: TGTGCCAGCAGCGGAGGACAGGACACAGATACGCAGTATTTT; CDR3aa: CASSGGQDTDTQYF
j_gene: TRBJ2-7; v_gene: TRBV4-1; abundance: once; d_gene: -; CDR3nt: TGCGCCAGCAGCCAAGGGGCCGAACTGGATGAGCAGTACTTC; CDR3aa: CASSQGAELDEQYF
j_gene: TRBJ2-2; v_gene: TRBV5-6; abundance: -; d_gene: -; CDR3nt: TGTGCCAGCAGCCCGGTCGGGGCCGGGGAGCTGTTTTTT; CDR3aa: CASSPVGAGELFF
j_gene: TRBJ1-2; v_gene: TRBV28; abundance: -; d_gene: -; CDR3nt: TGTGCCAGCAGTTTAGGGACACTCTATGGCTACACCTTC; CDR3aa: CASSLGTLYGYTF
j_gene: TRBJ1-4; v_gene: TRBV18; abundance: -; d_gene: -; CDR3nt: TGTGCCAGCTCCCCAACGCTCGGAGCGAATGAAAAACTGTTTTTT; CDR3aa: CASSPTLGANEKLFF